Sequencing of this TCR beta chain was carried out in a study of blood T cell repertoires in COVID-19. Whole-study context: Samples came from the United States, Italy and Spain, spanning acute and convalescent COVID-19. PBMCs, B-cell-depleted T cells, or T cells were the source of the cDNA or gDNA that made up the material.

Sequencing was performed with immunoSEQ multiplex PCR; in TCRdb, only in-frame clones are kept and a portion is missing. The sample shows roughly 60,000 clones, around nine tenths of them seen only once. The germline gives CDR1 MNHNY, CDR2 SVGAGI (reference sequence). The CDR3 is made up of 16 amino acids. Trimming took off 0 bases at V and 5 bases at J, with 16 bases between the two ends. Sequences were obtained from peripheral blood. The gene calls are TRBV6-6 and TRBJ1-2, with D perhaps matching TRBD1 (5 bases). The source is a woman of 80 years or more with active COVID-19. The CDR3 protein is CASSYSSLAGKYGYTF. CDR3 DNA: TGTGCCAGCAGTTACTCGTCTCTGGCAGGGAAGTATGGCTACACCTTC.